There are a few counts of the clone carrying this TCR beta chain. Its antigen is as yet unknown. Donors each provided 9.5 to 10 milliliters of peripheral blood. The data are from a study of blood T cells in healthy people across ages. Findings and limits, study-wide: Estimates drawn from one million T cells were deemed to understate diversity.

The authors ran a second PCR of 7 to 11 cycles using a sample-barcoded 5' primer and a J-beta primer mix. TCRdb reprocessed the 5' RACE reads with MiXCR, giving one entry per CDR3 protein. The sample records 650,000 to 1,000,000 distinct CDR3 sequences, roughly 34% being singletons. The CDR3 has 16 residues. CDR1 SGHVS and CDR2 FQNEAQ come from the germline V gene. The trim removed 5 bases at V and 1 base at J, leaving 8 bases unmatched. The sequencing sample was made of blood. The V and J genes are TRBV7-8 and TRBJ2-5; 9 positions agree with TRBD1. This receptor was taken from a young man in good health. The CDR3 DNA is TGTGCCAGCAGCAAATCCGGGACAGGGACCCAAGAGACCCAGTACTTC. It codes for CASSKSGTGTQETQYF.